Shown below are 18 T cell receptor beta chains from a single sample sequenced in a study of shared clonotypes between healthy human individuals. This table comes from immunoSEQ multiplex PCR, and its TCRdb copy is limited to in-frame clones, with some not included. The data hold about 1 million clones, with roughly 75% observed a single time. What was sequenced was memory CD4+ T cells sorted from blood. Subset of the sample: CD45RA-negative fraction. The receptors were sampled from a man aged 18 to 29 in good health.

The gene calls are TRBV4-1 and TRBJ2-2; no clear D. This CDR3 region has 15 residues. V lost 3 bases and J lost 1, with 9 bases in between. Germline values: CDR1 MGHRA, CDR2 YSYEKL. The CDR3 protein is CASSQPRQNTGELFF. Here the CDR3 DNA reads TGCGCCAGCAGCCAGCCAAGACAGAACACCGGGGAGCTGTTTTTT.

Only a few counts were recorded for this clone. Other DNA sequences in this sample translate to the same CDR3. The chain is built from TRBV5-6 and TRBJ2-1, with D uncertain. V gave up 4 bases and J gave up 4 bases, with 3 bases separating them. The CDR3 is 11 amino acids. Germline values: CDR1 SGHDT, CDR2 YYEEEE. This CDR3 reads CASSVYNEQFF. The CDR3 region has the DNA TGTGCCAGCAGCGTTTACAATGAGCAGTTCTTC.

This clone came up many times. The chain employs TRBV18 and TRBJ2-2; D is uncertain. The germline gives CDR1 KGHSH, CDR2 LQKENI. This CDR3 has 14 residues. V was clipped by 4 bases and J by 7 bases, with 13 bases between them. The CDR3 sequence is CASSRSESNGELFF. The CDR3 nucleotides read TGTGCCAGCTCACGGTCTGAGTCAAACGGGGAGCTGTTTTTT.

The sample holds a few counts of this clone. The chain recombines TRBV7-9 with TRBJ2-3, with 11 bases lining up with TRBD1. The J segment lost 1 base and the V segment lost 6 bases, leaving 0 bases of the junction unmatched. Per the germline V gene, CDR1 is SEHNR and CDR2 is FQNEAQ (reference sequence). This CDR3 is 14 amino acids long. The CDR3 loop is CASRGQGGTDTQYF. The CDR3 nucleotides read TGTGCCAGCAGGGGACAGGGGGGCACAGATACGCAGTATTTT.

J is TRBJ2-1 and V is TRBV30; D is possibly TRBD1 (6 bases). This CDR3 is built from 15 residues. Looked up from germline, CDR1 is GTSNPN and CDR2 is SVGIG (reference sequence). The ends were cut back, 2 bases at V and 4 bases at J, with 15 bases in the middle. The CDR3 DNA reads TGTGCCTGGAGTAGTTGGCAGGGGCTTTACAATGAGCAGTTCTTC. Amino acid sequence: CAWSSWQGLYNEQFF.

This chain joins TRBV7-9 and TRBJ2-5; D remains ambiguous. Trimming pared 0 bases from V and 5 bases from J, leaving 4 bases between. From germline, CDR1 is SEHNR and CDR2 FQNEAQ (reference sequence). The length of the CDR3 is 12 residues. CDR3 protein: CASSLAWETQYF. CDR3 sequence (DNA): TGTGCCAGCAGCTTAGCTTGGGAGACCCAGTACTTC.

This chain links TRBV2 with TRBJ2-6, with D unresolved. The V end was cut by 0 bases, the J end by 1 base, with 7 bases between. Germline CDR1 is SNHLY and CDR2 is FYNNEI. This CDR3 is built from 16 residues. For the CDR3, the DNA is TGTGCCAGCAGTGAAGCATCAGCGTCTGGGGCCAACGTCCTGACTTTC. This translates into CASSEASASGANVLTF.

This clone was recorded a few times. The CDR3 reads CASSLIPGGPIEQYF. CDR3 sequence (DNA): TGTGCCAGCAGCTTGATACCGGGAGGGCCAATCGAGCAGTACTTC. The J gene is TRBJ2-7, the V gene TRBV5-6; 8 positions match TRBD2. Germline CDR1 and CDR2: SGHDT and YYEEEE. After removal of 1 base from V and 6 bases from J, the junction contained 9 bases not matched to a gene. The CDR3 has 15 residues.

The gene calls are TRBV5-1 and TRBJ1-4; D is perhaps TRBD1 (5 bases). There are 13 residues in the CDR3. Trimming shortened V by 1 base and J by 7 bases, and 8 bases separated the two germline ends. Per germline, CDR1 SGHRS and CDR2 YFSETQ. The CDR3 nucleotides are TGCGCCAGCAGCTTGCTTGGGGGTGAAAAACTGTTTTTT. As protein: CASSLLGGEKLFF.

The chain couples TRBV5-1 to TRBJ2-5, with 10 positions matching TRBD1. The CDR3 runs 16 residues. Germline CDR1 and CDR2: SGHRS and YFSETQ. After removal of 4 bases from V and 2 bases from J, the junction contained 8 bases not matched to a gene. In DNA form, the CDR3 reads TGCGCCAGCAGCCCGGTAGGGACAGGGGTACAAGAGACCCAGTACTTC. It encodes CASSPVGTGVQETQYF.

This clone was found a few times. The gene calls are TRBV5-4 and TRBJ1-2; 7 nucleotides agree with TRBD1. The CDR3 is 14 amino acids. CDR1 SGHNT and CDR2 YYREEE come from the germline V gene (reference sequence). The ends lost 4 bases at V and 2 bases at J; junction bases unmatched: 5. CDR3 sequence (DNA): TGTGCCAGCAGCGGCAGGGGGAGGAACTATGGCTACACCTTC. Its translation is CASSGRGRNYGYTF.

The V gene is TRBV21-1, the J gene TRBJ2-2; TRBD2 is the table's D call and was not checked against the DNA. TRBV21-1 is a known pseudogene. This CDR3 spans 18 amino acids. The CDR3 region has the DNA TGTGCCAGCAGCACCAGAGCTTCGGGACTAGTCTTGACCGGGGAGCTGTTTTTT. Protein: CASSTRASGLVLTGELFF.

The chain carries TRBV4-2 and TRBJ2-5, with D uncertain. In germline, CDR1 is LGHNA, CDR2 YNFKEQ. Trimming took 1 base from V and 7 from J, leaving 7 bases between them. This CDR3 contains 12 residues. In nucleotides, the CDR3 is TGTGCCAGCAGCCAAGCGGACGGGACCCAGTACTTC. This translates into CASSQADGTQYF.

The chain carries TRBV7-8 and TRBJ1-2; D call uncertain. This CDR3 has 14 residues. V was shortened by 1 base and J by 0 bases, with 6 bases between the two germline ends. Germline-derived CDR1 and CDR2 are SGHVS and FQNEAQ. For the CDR3, the DNA is TGTGCCAGCAGCTTAGTAGCAGCTAACTATGGCTACACCTTC. Encoded protein: CASSLVAANYGYTF. The whole variable domain, filled in from reference TRBV7-8 and TRBJ1-2, reads GAGVSQSPRYKVAKRGQDVALRCDPISGHVSLFWYQQALGQGPEFLTYFQNEAQLDKSGLPSDRFFAERPEGSVSTLKIQRTQQEDSAVYLCASSLVAANYGYTFGSGTRLTVV.

In nucleotides, the CDR3 is TGTGCCAGCAGTTCCCCCAGGGGGCAGGATCAGCCCCAGCATTTT. As protein: CASSSPRGQDQPQHF. The chain couples TRBV28 to TRBJ1-5, with TRBD1 matching 8 bases. Germline CDR1 MDHEN, CDR2 SYDVKM. Unmatched junction bases numbered 7, after V lost 4 bases and J lost 5 bases. This CDR3 contains 15 residues.

Written as DNA, the CDR3 is TGCAGCGTAAGGCGGGGGTTCTCTGGAAACACCATATATTTT. It encodes CSVRRGFSGNTIYF. This rearrangement joins TRBV29-1 to TRBJ1-3; a possible D gene is TRBD1 (5 bases). This CDR3 is built from 14 residues. V was cut by 6 bases and J by 0 bases, with 12 bases left in between. Germline V CDR1 and CDR2: SQVTM, ANQGSEA.

J is TRBJ2-2 and V is TRBV6-4, with D unclear. Germline V gene lookup returns CDR1 MRHNA and CDR2 SNTAGT. The CDR3 loop spans 14 amino acids. Trimming cost V 6 bases and J 5 bases, with 13 bases left between them. CDR3 region: CASRPERGTGELFF. The CDR3 DNA is TGTGCCAGCAGACCTGAAAGAGGAACCGGGGAGCTGTTTTTT.

The chain has TRBV2 and TRBJ1-4; D call uncertain. The CDR3 loop spans 12 amino acids. Germline CDR1 and CDR2: SNHLY and FYNNEI. V was trimmed by 8 bases and J by 4 bases, leaving 8 bases between them. The CDR3 DNA sequence: TGTGCCAGCCGGATGGGTAATGAAAAACTGTTTTTT. Its translation: CASRMGNEKLFF.